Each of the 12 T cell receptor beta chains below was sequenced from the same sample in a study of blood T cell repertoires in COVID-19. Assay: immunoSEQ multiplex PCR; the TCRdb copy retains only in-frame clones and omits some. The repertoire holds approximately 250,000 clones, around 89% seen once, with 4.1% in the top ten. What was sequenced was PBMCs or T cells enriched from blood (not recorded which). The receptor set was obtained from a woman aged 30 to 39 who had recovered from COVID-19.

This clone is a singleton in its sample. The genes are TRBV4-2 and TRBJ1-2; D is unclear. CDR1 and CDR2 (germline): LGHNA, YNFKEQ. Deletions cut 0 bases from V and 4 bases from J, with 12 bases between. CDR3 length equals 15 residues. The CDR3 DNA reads TGTGCCAGCAGCCAAGAGTCGGGGAACGGCTATGGCTACACCTTC. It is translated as CASSQESGNGYGYTF.

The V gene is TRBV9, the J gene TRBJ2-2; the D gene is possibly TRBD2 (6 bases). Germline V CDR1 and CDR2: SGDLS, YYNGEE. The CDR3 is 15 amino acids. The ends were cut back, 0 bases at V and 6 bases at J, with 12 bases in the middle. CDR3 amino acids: CASSVDLSGAGELFF. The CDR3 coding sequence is TGTGCCAGCAGCGTAGATCTTTCGGGGGCCGGGGAGCTGTTTTTT.

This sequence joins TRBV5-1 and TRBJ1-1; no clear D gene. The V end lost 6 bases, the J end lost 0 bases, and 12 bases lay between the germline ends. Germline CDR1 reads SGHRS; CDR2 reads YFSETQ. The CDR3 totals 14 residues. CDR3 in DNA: TGCGCCAGCACGACGGAGGTGATGAACACTGAAGCTTTCTTT. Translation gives CASTTEVMNTEAFF.

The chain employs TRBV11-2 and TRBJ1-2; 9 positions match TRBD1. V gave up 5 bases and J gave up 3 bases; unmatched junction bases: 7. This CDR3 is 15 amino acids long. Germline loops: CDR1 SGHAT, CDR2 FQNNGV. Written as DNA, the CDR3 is TGTGCCAGCAGCGGACAGGGGAGCCTCCACTATGGCTACACCTTC. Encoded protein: CASSGQGSLHYGYTF.

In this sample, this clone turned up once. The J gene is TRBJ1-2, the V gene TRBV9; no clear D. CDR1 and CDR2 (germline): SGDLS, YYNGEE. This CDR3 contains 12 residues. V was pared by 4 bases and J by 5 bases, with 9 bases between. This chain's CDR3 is CASSPDLYGYTF. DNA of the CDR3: TGTGCCAGCAGCCCGGACTTATATGGCTACACCTTC.

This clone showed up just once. The CDR3 region has the DNA TGTGCCAGCAGCCCTAAATTGGGGGGGCGTAACACTGAAGCTTTCTTT. This gives the protein CASSPKLGGRNTEAFF. The chain couples TRBV5-4 to TRBJ1-1; perhaps TRBD1 as D (6 bases). V was pared by 4 bases and J by 2 bases, with 18 bases between. This CDR3 has 16 amino acids. The germline V gene encodes CDR1 SGHNT and CDR2 YYREEE (reference sequence).

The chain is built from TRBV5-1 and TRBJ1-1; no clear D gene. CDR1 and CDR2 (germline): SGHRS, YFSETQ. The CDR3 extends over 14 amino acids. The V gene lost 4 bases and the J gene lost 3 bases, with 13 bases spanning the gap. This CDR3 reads CASSLRDTHTEAFF. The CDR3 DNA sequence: TGCGCCAGCAGCCTTAGAGATACTCACACTGAAGCTTTCTTT.

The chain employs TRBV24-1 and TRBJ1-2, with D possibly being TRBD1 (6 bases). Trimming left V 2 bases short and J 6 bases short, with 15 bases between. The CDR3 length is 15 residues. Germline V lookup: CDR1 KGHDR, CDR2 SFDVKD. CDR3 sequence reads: CATSDSPGGAHGYTF. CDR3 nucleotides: TGTGCCACCAGTGATTCCCCCGGGGGGGCACATGGCTACACCTTC.

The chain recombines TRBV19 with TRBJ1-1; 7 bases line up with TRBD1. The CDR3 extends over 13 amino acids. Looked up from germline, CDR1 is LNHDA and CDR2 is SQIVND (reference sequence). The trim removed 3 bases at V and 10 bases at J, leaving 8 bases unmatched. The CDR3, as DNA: TGTGCCAGTAGTATGGAGGACAGGCCGGGAGCTTTCTTT. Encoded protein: CASSMEDRPGAFF.

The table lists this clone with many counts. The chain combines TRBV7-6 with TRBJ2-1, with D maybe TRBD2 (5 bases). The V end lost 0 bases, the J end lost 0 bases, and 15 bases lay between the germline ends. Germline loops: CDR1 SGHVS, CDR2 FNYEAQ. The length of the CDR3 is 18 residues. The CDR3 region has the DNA TGTGCCAGCAGCTTAGCCAGCATACGGGGAAGCTCCTACAATGAGCAGTTCTTC. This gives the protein CASSLASIRGSSYNEQFF.

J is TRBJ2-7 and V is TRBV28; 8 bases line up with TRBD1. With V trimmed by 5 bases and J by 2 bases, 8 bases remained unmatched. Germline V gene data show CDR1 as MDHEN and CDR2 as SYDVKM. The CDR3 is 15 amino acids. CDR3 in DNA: TGTGCCAGCAGTATCCTCGGACAGGGCACCTACGAGCAGTACTTC. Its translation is CASSILGQGTYEQYF.

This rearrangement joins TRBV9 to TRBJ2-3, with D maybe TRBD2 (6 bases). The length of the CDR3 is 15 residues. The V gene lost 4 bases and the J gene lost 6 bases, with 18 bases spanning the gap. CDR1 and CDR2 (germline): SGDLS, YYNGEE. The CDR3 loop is CASSPRGASYDTQYF. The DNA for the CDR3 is TGTGCCAGCAGCCCCCGCGGGGCATCCTACGATACGCAGTATTTT.